A selection of T cell receptor beta chains follows, all from one sample in a study of blood T cells in healthy people across ages. Each CDR3 protein is one row after TCRdb ran MiXCR on the 5' RACE reads. The data contain over 1,300,000 distinct CDR3 sequences, approximately 63% of them seen just once; the ten biggest clones take up 5.5% to 8%. The specimen sequenced was blood. The receptors originated from a man between 18 and 29 years old in good health. The CDR3 runs from the conserved cysteine through the conserved F or W. Fields, in order: clone size, D gene, V gene, J gene, CDR3 length, CDR3 protein, CDR3 DNA. The D gene is left open where the match is weak. Expanded clones get a size class; other rows say once, few or many, or leave the size out.

clone size: few; D gene: .; V gene: TRBV4-2; J gene: TRBJ2-3; CDR3 length: 15; CDR3 protein: CASSQDRDSRDTQYF; CDR3 DNA: TGTGCCAGCAGCCAAGATCGGGATAGCCGGGATACGCAGTATTTT
clone size: .; D gene: .; V gene: TRBV9; J gene: TRBJ2-7; CDR3 length: 14; CDR3 protein: CASSVGQNTYEQYF; CDR3 DNA: TGTGCCAGCAGCGTAGGCCAGAACACCTACGAGCAGTACTTC
clone size: few; D gene: .; V gene: TRBV5-1; J gene: TRBJ2-3; CDR3 length: 14; CDR3 protein: CASSLSVFTDTQYF; CDR3 DNA: TGCGCCAGCAGCTTGTCGGTCTTCACAGATACGCAGTATTTT
clone size: .; D gene: .; V gene: TRBV29-1; J gene: TRBJ2-4; CDR3 length: 12; CDR3 protein: CSARIAKNIQYF; CDR3 DNA: TGCAGCGCGCGGATAGCCAAAAACATTCAGTACTTC
clone size: .; D gene: TRBD1; V gene: TRBV5-1; J gene: TRBJ2-4; CDR3 length: 15; CDR3 protein: CASSIQQGAGNIQYF; CDR3 DNA: TGCGCCAGCAGCATCCAACAGGGGGCGGGTAACATTCAGTACTTC
clone size: .; D gene: .; V gene: TRBV2; J gene: TRBJ2-3; CDR3 length: 14; CDR3 protein: CASRSGRAGETQYF; CDR3 DNA: TGTGCCAGCAGATCGGGACGGGCAGGAGAAACGCAGTATTTT
clone size: .; D gene: .; V gene: TRBV20-1; J gene: TRBJ2-5; CDR3 length: 11; CDR3 protein: CSASGPTGKYF; CDR3 DNA: TGCAGTGCTTCGGGACCGACGGGGAAGTACTTC
clone size: .; D gene: .; V gene: TRBV4-1; J gene: TRBJ2-7; CDR3 length: 18; CDR3 protein: CASSQVFVLRLEYYEQYF; CDR3 DNA: TGCGCCAGCAGCCAAGTGTTCGTTCTTCGACTAGAATATTACGAGCAGTACTTC
clone size: .; D gene: .; V gene: TRBV6-1; J gene: TRBJ1-5; CDR3 length: 17; CDR3 protein: CASGNRGGSLSNQPQHF; CDR3 DNA: TGTGCCAGCGGGAATCGGGGCGGCTCCTTGAGCAATCAGCCCCAGCATTTT
clone size: .; D gene: .; V gene: TRBV5-6; J gene: TRBJ2-2; CDR3 length: 16; CDR3 protein: CASNLPDSRNTGELFF; CDR3 DNA: TGTGCCAGCAATCTCCCGGACAGCCGGAACACCGGGGAGCTGTTTTTT
clone size: .; D gene: TRBD1; V gene: TRBV7-9; J gene: TRBJ2-7; CDR3 length: 15; CDR3 protein: CASSYLGQSSYEQYF; CDR3 DNA: TGTGCCAGCAGCTATTTGGGACAGTCCTCCTACGAGCAGTACTTC
clone size: .; D gene: .; V gene: TRBV15; J gene: TRBJ1-6; CDR3 length: 13; CDR3 protein: CATGDTYNSPLHF; CDR3 DNA: TGTGCCACTGGTGACACCTATAATTCACCCCTCCACTTT
clone size: .; D gene: TRBD2; V gene: TRBV7-2; J gene: TRBJ2-3; CDR3 length: 16; CDR3 protein: CASSLVRLAVGDTQYF; CDR3 DNA: TGTGCCAGCAGCTTAGTTCGACTAGCGGTCGGAGATACGCAGTATTTT
clone size: few; D gene: .; V gene: TRBV9; J gene: TRBJ2-7; CDR3 length: 13; CDR3 protein: CASSVAASYEQYF; CDR3 DNA: TGTGCCAGTAGCGTAGCCGCATCCTACGAGCAGTACTTC
clone size: .; D gene: .; V gene: TRBV18; J gene: TRBJ2-4; CDR3 length: 12; CDR3 protein: CASSPDINIQYF; CDR3 DNA: TGTGCCAGCTCACCGGACATAAACATTCAGTACTTC
clone size: .; D gene: .; V gene: TRBV6-5; J gene: TRBJ1-2; CDR3 length: 15; CDR3 protein: CASSPLRTDLYGYTF; CDR3 DNA: TGTGCCAGCAGCCCTCTCAGGACAGACTTATATGGCTACACCTTC
clone size: .; D gene: TRBD1; V gene: TRBV29-1; J gene: TRBJ1-2; CDR3 length: 15; CDR3 protein: CSVEAVAGGGYGYTF; CDR3 DNA: TGCAGCGTTGAAGCAGTTGCAGGGGGAGGCTATGGCTACACCTTC
clone size: .; D gene: .; V gene: TRBV27; J gene: TRBJ1-6; CDR3 length: 15; CDR3 protein: CASQKMGGNNSPLHF; CDR3 DNA: TGTGCCAGCCAAAAAATGGGAGGGAATAATTCACCCCTCCACTTT
clone size: .; D gene: .; V gene: TRBV20-1; J gene: TRBJ2-2; CDR3 length: 13; CDR3 protein: CSTQGIGTGELFF; CDR3 DNA: TGCAGCACCCAGGGTATAGGCACCGGGGAGCTGTTTTTT
clone size: many; D gene: .; V gene: TRBV7-2; J gene: TRBJ2-1; CDR3 length: 13; CDR3 protein: CAIEADSYNEQFF; CDR3 DNA: TGTGCCATCGAGGCGGACTCCTACAATGAGCAGTTCTTC
clone size: .; D gene: .; V gene: TRBV20-1; J gene: TRBJ2-1; CDR3 length: 14; CDR3 protein: CSAYDYLSYNEQFF; CDR3 DNA: TGCAGTGCTTATGATTATCTCTCCTACAATGAGCAGTTCTTC
clone size: .; D gene: .; V gene: TRBV5-1; J gene: TRBJ1-1; CDR3 length: 18; CDR3 protein: CASSTRPGSPQRYTEAFF; CDR3 DNA: TGCGCCAGCAGCACTCGACCCGGGTCACCGCAGAGATACACTGAAGCTTTCTTT
clone size: .; D gene: .; V gene: TRBV7-9; J gene: TRBJ2-7; CDR3 length: 16; CDR3 protein: CASSSIGAGSSYEQYF; CDR3 DNA: TGTGCCAGCAGCTCGATAGGCGCAGGGTCATCCTACGAGCAGTACTTC
clone size: .; D gene: .; V gene: TRBV29-1; J gene: TRBJ2-1; CDR3 length: 12; CDR3 protein: CSVEVGVREQFF; CDR3 DNA: TGCAGCGTTGAAGTTGGGGTCAGGGAGCAGTTCTTC
clone size: .; D gene: TRBD1; V gene: TRBV28; J gene: TRBJ1-5; CDR3 length: 14; CDR3 protein: CASSHPTGDQPQHF; CDR3 DNA: TGTGCCAGCAGTCACCCTACAGGGGATCAGCCCCAGCATTTT
clone size: .; D gene: .; V gene: TRBV29-1; J gene: TRBJ2-1; CDR3 length: 12; CDR3 protein: CSVDEAGYEQFF; CDR3 DNA: TGCAGCGTTGATGAAGCGGGTTATGAGCAGTTCTTC
clone size: .; D gene: .; V gene: TRBV29-1; J gene: TRBJ1-1; CDR3 length: 15; CDR3 protein: CSAIPGTIGDTEAFF; CDR3 DNA: TGCAGCGCCATCCCCGGGACTATTGGGGACACTGAAGCTTTCTTT
clone size: .; D gene: .; V gene: TRBV7-2; J gene: TRBJ2-6; CDR3 length: 16; CDR3 protein: CASSLSAGAGANVLTF; CDR3 DNA: TGTGCCAGCAGCTTGTCAGCCGGTGCTGGGGCCAACGTCCTGACTTTC